This T cell receptor beta chain emerged from a study of T-cell memory formation after mild COVID-19. About the study: Most TCR clusters belonged to a single donor. Study outcomes and limitations: Contracting clones from day 15 to 85 showed balanced CD4/CD8; later expanders favored CD4+. Clones which contracted sat mainly in CM and EM if CD4+, and in EMRA if CD8+.

This clonotype came up many times. Its antigen is still unknown. V shed 0 bases and J 1 base; nucleotides not matched to a gene: 1. The CDR3 is 15 residues long. CDR1 and CDR2 (germline): SGHRS, YFSETQ. Barcoded TCR alpha and TCR beta cDNA libraries with UMIs came from 5'RACE using constant-segment primers. TCRdb independently ran MiXCR on the 5' RACE reads; one entry per CDR3 protein. The sample contains 400,000 to 500,000 distinct CDR3 sequences, 24% of which appear only once. Material for sequencing was PBMCs or a T cell subset sorted from them (not recorded which). The chain couples TRBV5-1 to TRBJ2-1, with 7 bases identical to TRBD2. The clonotype originates from an adult woman who had mild COVID-19 (a few samples of this study predate the infection). Cell type and time point are not known. This CDR3 is CASSLEAGSYNEQFF. The CDR3 nucleotides read TGCGCCAGCAGCTTGGAAGCGGGGTCCTACAATGAGCAGTTCTTC.